This T cell receptor beta chain was documented in a study of T cell responses to AZD1222 COVID-19 vaccine. As concerns this clone: Its cognate antigen is unknown.

Germline V gene lookup returns CDR1 LNHNV and CDR2 YYDKDF (reference sequence). The CDR3 is 15 amino acids. The V gene end was trimmed by 1 base and the J gene end by 6 bases; junction bases not matched to a gene: 4. Notes on the study in general: The peak T cell response came first, and repertoires were sampled only after it. White British donors predominated, females outnumbered males, and clonal diversity was possibly underestimated. Of spike-specific TCRs, nearly half reportedly target regions left unmutated in variants.

Assay used: immunoSEQ multiplex PCR; TCRdb lists only in-frame clones, some missing. The sample includes nearly 90,000 clones, 80% to 90% of them seen just once. The V gene is TRBV15, the J gene TRBJ2-3; 10 bases match TRBD1. This specimen consisted of peripheral blood, obtained on day 0 of MenACWY control vaccination. This sequence originates from an adult in good health. The CDR3 DNA reads TGTGCCACCAGCAGAGGGGGACAGGGGAAGGATACGCAGTATTTT. It encodes CATSRGGQGKDTQYF.